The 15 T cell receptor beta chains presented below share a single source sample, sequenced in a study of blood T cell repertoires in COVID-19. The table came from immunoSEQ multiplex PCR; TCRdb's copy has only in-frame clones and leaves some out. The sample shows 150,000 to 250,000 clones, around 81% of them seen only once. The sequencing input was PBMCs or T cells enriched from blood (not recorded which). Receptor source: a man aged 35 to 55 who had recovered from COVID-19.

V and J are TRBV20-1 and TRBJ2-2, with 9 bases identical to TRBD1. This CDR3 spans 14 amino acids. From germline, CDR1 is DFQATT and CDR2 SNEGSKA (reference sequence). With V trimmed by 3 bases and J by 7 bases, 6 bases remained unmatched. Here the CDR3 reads CSASGTGMGGELFF. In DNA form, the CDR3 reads TGCAGTGCTAGTGGGACAGGGATGGGCGGGGAGCTGTTTTTT.

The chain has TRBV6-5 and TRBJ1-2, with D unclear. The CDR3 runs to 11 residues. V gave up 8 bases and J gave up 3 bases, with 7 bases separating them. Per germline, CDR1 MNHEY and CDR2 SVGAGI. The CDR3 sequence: CASAPDYGYTF. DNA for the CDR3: TGTGCCAGCGCGCCGGACTATGGCTACACCTTC.

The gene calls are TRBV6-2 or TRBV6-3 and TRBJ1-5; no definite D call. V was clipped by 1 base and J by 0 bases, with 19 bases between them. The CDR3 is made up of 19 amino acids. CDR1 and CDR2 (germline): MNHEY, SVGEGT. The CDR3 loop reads CASSYWRPKSGLSNQPQHF. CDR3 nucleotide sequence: TGTGCCAGCAGTTACTGGAGGCCTAAGAGTGGGCTTAGCAATCAGCCCCAGCATTTT.

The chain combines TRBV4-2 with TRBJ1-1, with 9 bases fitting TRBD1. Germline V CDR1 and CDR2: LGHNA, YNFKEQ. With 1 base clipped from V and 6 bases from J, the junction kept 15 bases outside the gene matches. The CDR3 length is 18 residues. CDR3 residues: CASSQVYRGPTVWAEAFF. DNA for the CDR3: TGTGCCAGCAGCCAAGTCTACAGGGGGCCAACTGTTTGGGCTGAAGCTTTCTTT.

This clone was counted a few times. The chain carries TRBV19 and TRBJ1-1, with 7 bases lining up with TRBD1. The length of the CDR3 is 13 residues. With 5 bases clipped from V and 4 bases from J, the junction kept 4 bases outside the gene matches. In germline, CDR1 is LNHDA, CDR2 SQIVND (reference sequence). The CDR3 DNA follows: TGTGCCAGTAGTTCGACAGGGCCCACTGAAGCTTTCTTT. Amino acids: CASSSTGPTEAFF.

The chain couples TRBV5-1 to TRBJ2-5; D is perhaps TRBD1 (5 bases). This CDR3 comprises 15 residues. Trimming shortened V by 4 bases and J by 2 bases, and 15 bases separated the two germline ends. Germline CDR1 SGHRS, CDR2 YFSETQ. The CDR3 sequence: CASSPRPRQQETQYF. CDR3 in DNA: TGCGCCAGCAGCCCCCGACCTCGACAGCAAGAGACCCAGTACTTC. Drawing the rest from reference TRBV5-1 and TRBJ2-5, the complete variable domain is KAGVTQTPRYLIKTRGQQVTLSCSPISGHRSVSWYQQTPGQGLQFLFEYFSETQRNKGNFPGRFSGRQFSNSRSEMNVSTLELGDSALYLCASSPRPRQQETQYFGPGTRLLVL.

The CDR3 loop reads CASRINQGEETQYF. The CDR3 DNA is TGTGCCAGCAGGATCAATCAGGGGGAAGAGACCCAGTACTTC. The V gene is TRBV21-1, the J gene TRBJ2-5; the table gives TRBD1 as D, unverified against the DNA. TRBV21-1 represents a pseudogene. The CDR3 extends over 14 amino acids.

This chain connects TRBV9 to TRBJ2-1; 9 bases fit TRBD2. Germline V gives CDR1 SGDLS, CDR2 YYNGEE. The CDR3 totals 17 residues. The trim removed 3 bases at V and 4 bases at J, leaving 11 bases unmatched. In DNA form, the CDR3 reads TGTGCCAGCAGCGGAGGCCCCAGGAGCGGGGGGTACAATGAGCAGTTCTTC. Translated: CASSGGPRSGGYNEQFF.

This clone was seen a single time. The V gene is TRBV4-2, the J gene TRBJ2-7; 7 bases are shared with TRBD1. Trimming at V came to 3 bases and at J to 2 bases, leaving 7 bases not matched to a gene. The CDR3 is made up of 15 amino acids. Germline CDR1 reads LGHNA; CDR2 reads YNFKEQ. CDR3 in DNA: TGTGCCAGCAGCCAGGCTCGACAGGGCACCTACGAGCAGTACTTC. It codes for CASSQARQGTYEQYF.

CDR3 region: CASSQEAGWRTDTQYF. As DNA, the CDR3 is TGCGCCAGCAGCCAAGAGGCAGGGTGGCGGACAGATACGCAGTATTTT. The J gene is TRBJ2-3, the V gene TRBV4-1, with D possibly matching TRBD1 (5 bases). The CDR3 sequence is 16 residues long. Germline values: CDR1 MGHRA, CDR2 YSYEKL. Between the trimmed V and J ends, which lost 0 bases and 3 bases, there was a span of 13 bases.

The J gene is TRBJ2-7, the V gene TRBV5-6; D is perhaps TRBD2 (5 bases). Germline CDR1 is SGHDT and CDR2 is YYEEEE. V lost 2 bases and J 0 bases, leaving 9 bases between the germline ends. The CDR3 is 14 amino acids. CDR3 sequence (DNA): TGTGCCAGCAGCTTCACGGGGAGCTCCTACGAGCAGTACTTC. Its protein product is CASSFTGSSYEQYF. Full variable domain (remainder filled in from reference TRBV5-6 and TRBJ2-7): DAGVTQSPTHLIKTRGQQVTLRCSPKSGHDTVSWYQQALGQGPQFIFQYYEEEERQRGNFPDRFSGHQFPNYSSELNVNALLLGDSALYLCASSFTGSSYEQYFGPGTRLTVT.

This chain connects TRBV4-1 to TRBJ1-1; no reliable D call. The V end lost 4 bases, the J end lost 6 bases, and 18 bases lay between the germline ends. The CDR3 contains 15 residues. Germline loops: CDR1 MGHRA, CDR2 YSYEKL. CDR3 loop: CASSPWGVFLSEAFF. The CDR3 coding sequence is TGCGCCAGCAGCCCCTGGGGAGTTTTCCTATCTGAAGCTTTCTTT.

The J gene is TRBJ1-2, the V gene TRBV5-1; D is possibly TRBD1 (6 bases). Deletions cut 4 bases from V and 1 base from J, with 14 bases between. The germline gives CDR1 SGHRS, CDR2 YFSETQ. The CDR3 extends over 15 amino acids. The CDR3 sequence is CASSPGHRDNYGYTF. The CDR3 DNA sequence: TGCGCCAGCAGCCCGGGCCACAGGGATAACTATGGCTACACCTTC.

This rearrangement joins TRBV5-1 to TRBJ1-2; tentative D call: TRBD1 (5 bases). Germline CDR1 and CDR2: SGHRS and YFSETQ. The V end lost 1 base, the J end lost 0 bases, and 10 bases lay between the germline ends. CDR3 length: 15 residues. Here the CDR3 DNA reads TGCGCCAGCAGCTTGAAGACAGTAGCTAACTATGGCTACACCTTC. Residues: CASSLKTVANYGYTF.

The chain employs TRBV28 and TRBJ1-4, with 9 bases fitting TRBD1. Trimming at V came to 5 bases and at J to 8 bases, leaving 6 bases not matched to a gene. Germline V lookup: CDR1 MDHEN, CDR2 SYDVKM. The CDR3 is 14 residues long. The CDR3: CASSAGTGLEKLFF. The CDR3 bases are TGTGCCAGCAGTGCCGGGACAGGGCTAGAAAAACTGTTTTTT.